Below are 9 T cell receptor beta chains sequenced from a single sample in a study of cytomegalovirus exposure and HLA in healthy donors. PCR primers comprised 60 Vbeta and 13 Jbeta primers. Data came from immunoSEQ multiplex PCR; TCRdb stores just in-frame clones and leaves some out. This table has tens of thousands of clones, around three fifths appearing once. The source material was PBMCs. The receptors originated from a human donor in good health.

V is TRBV9 and J is TRBJ2-5; possibly TRBD1 for D (6 bases). The CDR3 runs to 16 residues. The V gene lost 3 bases and the J gene lost 0 bases, with 15 bases spanning the gap. CDR1 is SGDLS, CDR2 YYNGEE, per germline. DNA of the CDR3: TGTGCCAGCAGCGGATTCGAGGGGGTAAACCAAGAGACCCAGTACTTC. It yields the protein CASSGFEGVNQETQYF.

The gene calls are TRBV9 and TRBJ1-2; weak D call: TRBD1 (6 bases). Trimming took off 3 bases at V and 3 bases at J, with 9 bases between the two ends. CDR3 length: 13 residues. Germline values: CDR1 SGDLS, CDR2 YYNGEE. CDR3 sequence: CASSGDRYYGYTF. The CDR3 region has the DNA TGTGCCAGCAGCGGCGACAGGTACTATGGCTACACCTTC.

The genes are TRBV6-1 and TRBJ1-2, with TRBD1 matching over 9 bases. CDR1 is MNHNS and CDR2 is SASEGT in the germline V gene. V lost 6 bases, J lost 9 bases, and 8 bases stayed unmatched. The CDR3 contains 13 residues. The CDR3 spells CASRNGQGISYTF. The CDR3 DNA reads TGTGCCAGCAGAAATGGACAGGGGATCAGCTACACCTTC.

The chain uses TRBV7-9 and TRBJ1-5, with D unresolved. CDR1 SEHNR and CDR2 FQNEAQ come from the germline V gene (reference sequence). The CDR3 has 14 residues. V lost 5 bases, J lost 4 bases, and 12 bases lay in between. CDR3 amino acids: CASSPLGVNQPQHF. CDR3 DNA: TGTGCCAGCAGCCCACTCGGGGTTAATCAGCCCCAGCATTTT.

The chain employs TRBV12-5 and TRBJ2-5; tentatively, D is TRBD2 (5 bases). The DNA end is more similar to TRBJ2-7, so the J call may be wrong. The CDR3 is 15 residues long. Germline V gives CDR1 LGHNT, CDR2 FRNRAP. The CDR3 nucleotides are TGTGCTAGTGGTTTTGCCGGACTGAGCTCCTACGAGCAGTACTTC. Its translation: CASGFAGLSSYEQYF.

This chain joins TRBV6-5 and TRBJ1-1; a weak D match, TRBD1 (6 bases). V was shortened by 7 bases and J by 6 bases, with 18 bases between the two germline ends. Germline V gene lookup returns CDR1 MNHEY and CDR2 SVGAGI. The CDR3 has 14 amino acids. CDR3 in DNA: TGTGCCAGCACCTCACAGGGAGCGTCGGCTGAAGCTTTCTTT. It specifies CASTSQGASAEAFF.

The rearrangement joins TRBV28 to TRBJ2-7; TRBD1 aligns across 10 bases. Germline lookup yields CDR1 MDHEN and CDR2 SYDVKM. This CDR3 is 16 amino acids long. The V gene end was trimmed by 6 bases and the J gene end by 5 bases; junction bases not matched to a gene: 13. This CDR3 is CASSSPGDRGWDEQYF. In DNA form, the CDR3 reads TGTGCCAGCAGCTCCCCCGGGGACAGGGGTTGGGACGAGCAGTACTTC.

The V and J genes are TRBV5-4 and TRBJ1-1, with a weak D call TRBD1 (5 bases). Germline V gene data show CDR1 as SGHNT and CDR2 as YYREEE (reference sequence). The CDR3 is 14 amino acids. The V and J ends lost 2 bases and 1 base respectively, with 9 bases between them. The CDR3 region is CASSFVGQNTEAFF. The CDR3 DNA follows: TGTGCCAGCAGCTTTGTTGGACAGAACACTGAAGCTTTCTTT.

V usage is TRBV9 and J usage is TRBJ1-3; D might be TRBD1 (5 bases). V gave up 0 bases and J gave up 0 bases, with 13 bases separating them. CDR3 length equals 17 residues. The germline gives CDR1 SGDLS, CDR2 YYNGEE. The CDR3 DNA is TGTGCCAGCAGCGTAGAGCCCAACAGGTTCTCTGGAAACACCATATATTTT. This encodes CASSVEPNRFSGNTIYF.